The 13 T cell receptor beta chains presented below share a single source sample, sequenced in a study of cytomegalovirus exposure and HLA in healthy donors (dated by TCRdb to between 2016 and 2019). Receptor libraries were prepared by the immunoSEQ multiplex PCR assay. For the multiplex PCR, a mixture combining 60 forward primers for TCR Vbeta segments and 13 reverse primers for TCR Jbeta segments was used. Held by TCRdb, this immuneACCESS table contains in-frame sequences only and omits some clones. Under half of the omission traces to an unresolved V gene where checked; the cause of the rest is unknown. This sample holds over 150,000 clones; just under 85% were observed only once. The top ten hold 4.8% of the sample. Specimen: PBMCs. The receptor set was obtained from a girl aged 5-17 years in good health and CMV-seropositive.

There are a few counts of this clone. This chain links TRBV5-1 with TRBJ2-2; 9 bases match TRBD1. Germline lookup yields CDR1 SGHRS and CDR2 YFSETQ. V lost 0 bases to trimming and J lost 0 bases; unmatched junction nucleotides: 0. This CDR3 is 16 amino acids long. This CDR3 reads CASSLGTGANTGELFF. DNA for the CDR3: TGCGCCAGCAGCTTGGGGACAGGGGCGAACACCGGGGAGCTGTTTTTT.

V gene TRBV4-2 combines with J gene TRBJ2-7, with D uncertain. From germline, CDR1 is LGHNA and CDR2 YNFKEQ. The CDR3 runs to 14 residues. The V end lost 3 bases, the J end lost 0 bases, and 9 bases lay between the germline ends. The CDR3 is CASSQMSSSYEQYF. Written as DNA, the CDR3 is TGTGCCAGCAGCCAGATGTCTAGCTCCTACGAGCAGTACTTC.

The chain uses TRBV6-1 and TRBJ1-2; 7 bases are a match to TRBD1. Germline V gene sequence: CDR1 MNHNS, CDR2 SASEGT. This CDR3 has 13 residues. V shed 4 bases and J 3 bases; nucleotides not matched to a gene: 2. CDR3 sequence (DNA): TGTGCCAGCAGTGCGGGGACAGACTATGGCTACACCTTC. Protein: CASSAGTDYGYTF.

This clone was detected only once. This chain joins TRBV9 and TRBJ2-7, with 9 bases lining up with TRBD1. CDR3 length equals 13 residues. Germline CDR1 reads SGDLS; CDR2 reads YYNGEE. Germline trimming cut 3 bases from V and 2 bases from J; bases unmatched to any gene: 0. The CDR3 DNA sequence: TGTGCCAGCAGCGGGGACAGGGCCTACGAGCAGTACTTC. Protein sequence: CASSGDRAYEQYF.

V and J are TRBV15 and TRBJ1-1; tentative D call: TRBD1 (6 bases). The CDR3 has 18 amino acids. CDR1 LNHNV and CDR2 YYDKDF come from the germline V gene (reference sequence). Trimming left V 1 base short and J 1 base short, with 19 bases between. This CDR3 reads CATSRGPRIRDKNTEAFF. Written as DNA, the CDR3 is TGTGCCACCAGCAGAGGGCCCCGAATCCGGGACAAGAACACTGAAGCTTTCTTT.

CDR3 amino acids: CSVAKTSGDSYEQYF. CDR3 DNA sequence: TGCAGCGTGGCCAAGACTAGCGGGGACTCCTACGAGCAGTACTTC. The J gene is TRBJ2-7, the V gene TRBV29-1; 11 nucleotides line up with TRBD2. The CDR3 sequence is 15 residues long. V gave up 6 bases and J gave up 0 bases; unmatched junction bases: 7. Germline V gives CDR1 SQVTM, CDR2 ANQGSEA.

The V gene is TRBV7-3, the J gene TRBJ2-1; 8 nucleotides align to TRBD1. The V and J ends lost 2 bases and 10 bases, in that order; junction bases with no gene match: 13. The germline V gene has CDR1 SGHTA and CDR2 FQGTGA. This CDR3 has 16 amino acids. The CDR3, as DNA: TGTGCCAGCAGCTTATTCTCTTGGGACAGGAGGTACGAGCAGTTCTTC. Translation: CASSLFSWDRRYEQFF.

J is TRBJ2-6 and V is TRBV6-1; D is unclear. Germline CDR1 is MNHNS and CDR2 is SASEGT. CDR3 length: 15 amino acids. V dropped 6 bases and J dropped 0 bases, with 9 bases sitting between them. CDR3 DNA: TGTGCCAGCAGGGCCGGCGGCTCTGGGGCCAACGTCCTGACTTTC. Translating gives CASRAGGSGANVLTF.

This clone appeared a single time. This chain uses TRBV18 with TRBJ2-7; no firm D call. In germline, CDR1 is KGHSH, CDR2 LQKENI. V was trimmed by 3 bases and J by 0 bases, leaving 12 bases between them. This CDR3 region has 15 residues. This chain's CDR3 is CASSPSGGGSYEQYF. CDR3 DNA: TGTGCCAGCTCACCTTCTGGCGGCGGCTCCTACGAGCAGTACTTC.

The rearrangement links TRBV29-1 to TRBJ1-1; a possible D gene is TRBD1 (5 bases). V lost 5 bases and J lost 1, with 5 bases in between. The CDR3 contains 11 residues. Germline V CDR1 and CDR2: SQVTM, ANQGSEA. CDR3 DNA sequence: TGCAGCGTTCAGGGGAACACTGAAGCTTTCTTT. This translates into CSVQGNTEAFF.

This clone was recorded a few times. The V call is TRBV7-6, the J call TRBJ2-1, with D possibly being TRBD1 (6 bases). Trimming pared 8 bases from V and 6 bases from J, leaving 14 bases between. Germline V gene sequence: CDR1 SGHVS, CDR2 FNYEAQ. The CDR3 consists of 13 residues. The CDR3 sequence: CASRTGFGNEQFF. The CDR3 DNA sequence: TGTGCCAGCCGCACAGGGTTTGGCAATGAGCAGTTCTTC.

The gene calls are TRBV19 and TRBJ2-5, with D perhaps matching TRBD2 (6 bases). Trimming removed 9 bases at V and 1 base at J, with 9 bases between. The germline V gene encodes CDR1 LNHDA and CDR2 SQIVND (reference sequence). This CDR3 comprises 12 residues. CDR3 loop: CASRDFQETQYF. The CDR3 bases are TGTGCCAGCCGGGACTTCCAAGAGACCCAGTACTTC.

This clone was counted a few times. The rearrangement links TRBV29-1 to TRBJ2-5; 7 nucleotides agree with TRBD2. The germline V gene has CDR1 SQVTM and CDR2 ANQGSEA. The CDR3 contains 14 residues. The junction had 9 bases not matched to a gene; V was cut back by 7 bases and J by 1 base. The CDR3 spells CSGDTGGSQETQYF. The CDR3 DNA reads TGCAGCGGCGACACCGGGGGGTCCCAAGAGACCCAGTACTTC.